Below, one T cell receptor (beta chain) is given with its context. Authors' data handling: For nucleated cells, counts were estimated from reference gene primer amplification. Profiled with immunoSEQ multiplex PCR; TCRdb holds only in-frame clones, not every one. V, J and clone size were drawn from that table, and D and trimming were deduced from the DNA. The sample lists more than 200,000 clones; around 88% were seen once. The sample belongs to a study of blood T cell repertoires in COVID-19. As for the study in general: Collection of acute and convalescent COVID-19 samples took place in the United States, Italy and Spain.

Deletions cut 2 bases from V and 6 bases from J, with 13 bases between. CDR1 and CDR2 from the germline V gene are SEHNR and FQNEAQ (reference sequence). This CDR3 spans 14 amino acids. This clonotype was obtained from a woman in her twenties or thirties who had recovered from COVID-19. Material: PBMCs or T cells enriched from blood (not recorded which). The chain links TRBV7-9 to TRBJ1-1; D gene unclear. CDR3 sequence: CASSLTVSGPEAFF. Written as DNA, the CDR3 is TGTGCCAGCAGCTTAACTGTAAGTGGTCCTGAAGCTTTCTTT.